This is a list of T cell receptor beta chains from one sample in a study of blood T cell repertoires in COVID-19. The protocol was immunoSEQ multiplex PCR, while the TCRdb copy is restricted to in-frame clones and leaves out a portion. The table includes some 100,000 clones, 90% detected once. The sample consisted of peripheral blood. The receptors shown here come from a man aged 50 to 60 with acute or convalescent COVID-19. CDR3s include the opening cysteine and the closing phenylalanine or tryptophan. The order of the fields is V gene, J gene, CDR3 length, CDR3 protein.

v_call: TRBV12-3/TRBV12-4; j_call: TRBJ2-3; cdr3_length: 13; cdr3_aa: CASSFELADTQYF
v_call: TRBV24-1; j_call: TRBJ2-5; cdr3_length: 17; cdr3_aa: CATSDSGGRFGLETQYF
v_call: TRBV27; j_call: TRBJ2-1; cdr3_length: 13; cdr3_aa: CASRRPSANEQFF
v_call: TRBV9; j_call: TRBJ2-7; cdr3_length: 14; cdr3_aa: CASSVAGASYEQYF
v_call: TRBV30; j_call: TRBJ2-1; cdr3_length: 12; cdr3_aa: CAWSVTGNEQFF
v_call: TRBV15; j_call: TRBJ1-3; cdr3_length: 16; cdr3_aa: CATSRGFGGTGNTIYF
v_call: TRBV27; j_call: TRBJ2-1; cdr3_length: 15; cdr3_aa: CASSLSSGTFNEQFF
v_call: TRBV18; j_call: TRBJ2-5; cdr3_length: 13; cdr3_aa: CASSPGGPETQYF
v_call: TRBV27; j_call: TRBJ2-7; cdr3_length: 15; cdr3_aa: CASSSLASGTYEQYF
v_call: TRBV18; j_call: TRBJ2-5; cdr3_length: 14; cdr3_aa: CASSPGVARETQYF
v_call: TRBV7-9; j_call: TRBJ2-7; cdr3_length: 16; cdr3_aa: CASSLVGLAGGNEQYF
v_call: TRBV3-1/TRBV3-2; j_call: TRBJ2-7; cdr3_length: 15; cdr3_aa: CASSQDWAGSYEQYF
v_call: TRBV5-1; j_call: TRBJ1-1; cdr3_length: 15; cdr3_aa: CASSATGTGNTEAFF
v_call: TRBV5-1; j_call: TRBJ2-7; cdr3_length: 16; cdr3_aa: CASSLRSDRTVYEQYF
v_call: TRBV18; j_call: TRBJ2-1; cdr3_length: 14; cdr3_aa: CASSPPDRSNEQFF
v_call: TRBV4-1; j_call: TRBJ2-1; cdr3_length: 12; cdr3_aa: CASSQDRTRQFF
v_call: TRBV5-1; j_call: TRBJ2-5; cdr3_length: 15; cdr3_aa: CASSLGLAEQETQYF
v_call: TRBV27; j_call: TRBJ2-3; cdr3_length: 13; cdr3_aa: CASRLAGTDTQYF
v_call: TRBV6-1; j_call: TRBJ2-7; cdr3_length: 15; cdr3_aa: CASSELAGGPGEQYF
v_call: TRBV6-5; j_call: TRBJ1-2; cdr3_length: 14; cdr3_aa: CASKRDRGGYGYTF
v_call: TRBV5-5; j_call: TRBJ1-4; cdr3_length: 14; cdr3_aa: CASSLGKGGEKLFF
v_call: TRBV30; j_call: TRBJ2-5; cdr3_length: 15; cdr3_aa: CAWVEQGPFQETQYF
v_call: TRBV19; j_call: TRBJ1-4; cdr3_length: 14; cdr3_aa: CASSPGQSNEKLFF
v_call: TRBV19; j_call: TRBJ1-2; cdr3_length: 12; cdr3_aa: CASHDRNYGYTF
v_call: TRBV12-3/TRBV12-4; j_call: TRBJ2-7; cdr3_length: 13; cdr3_aa: CASQGQGKYEQYF
v_call: TRBV7-2; j_call: TRBJ2-1; cdr3_length: 17; cdr3_aa: CASSLAIRDRGFNEQFF
v_call: TRBV5-1; j_call: TRBJ2-5; cdr3_length: 17; cdr3_aa: CASSPGLGLAVSETQYF
v_call: TRBV9; j_call: TRBJ2-3; cdr3_length: 17; cdr3_aa: CASSVEGSGPWGDTQYF
v_call: TRBV6-5; j_call: TRBJ2-7; cdr3_length: 15; cdr3_aa: CASSYGRQGAYEQYF
v_call: TRBV19; j_call: TRBJ2-1; cdr3_length: 15; cdr3_aa: CASSTGLAGGFEQFF
v_call: TRBV7-9; j_call: TRBJ1-3; cdr3_length: 15; cdr3_aa: CASSFGQGSGNTIYF
v_call: TRBV11-2; j_call: TRBJ2-1; cdr3_length: 18; cdr3_aa: CASSLDRARLAGGREQFF
v_call: TRBV2; j_call: TRBJ2-1; cdr3_length: 16; cdr3_aa: CASSGTGTRSYNEQFF
v_call: TRBV30; j_call: TRBJ1-4; cdr3_length: 14; cdr3_aa: CAWTGGGGNEKLFF
v_call: TRBV5-1; j_call: TRBJ2-5; cdr3_length: 15; cdr3_aa: CASSQIAGFQETQYF
v_call: TRBV4-1; j_call: TRBJ2-1; cdr3_length: 15; cdr3_aa: CASSLKTSYYNEQFF
v_call: TRBV19; j_call: TRBJ2-1; cdr3_length: 16; cdr3_aa: CASSRNLAGGTNEQFF
v_call: TRBV7-2; j_call: TRBJ2-7; cdr3_length: 14; cdr3_aa: CASSLGGLAYEQYF
v_call: TRBV18; j_call: TRBJ1-1; cdr3_length: 15; cdr3_aa: CASSSLEDRGTEAFF
v_call: TRBV6-5; j_call: TRBJ2-3; cdr3_length: 11; cdr3_aa: CASSVADTQYF
v_call: TRBV7-9; j_call: TRBJ2-3; cdr3_length: 15; cdr3_aa: CASSVGLAGSDTQYF
v_call: TRBV14; j_call: TRBJ2-4; cdr3_length: 16; cdr3_aa: CASSQDTGIAKNIQYF
v_call: TRBV30; j_call: TRBJ1-1; cdr3_length: 12; cdr3_aa: CAWSSRDTEAFF
v_call: TRBV12-5; j_call: TRBJ2-1; cdr3_length: 13; cdr3_aa: CASGSPVSNEQFF
v_call: TRBV7-8; j_call: TRBJ2-5; cdr3_length: 16; cdr3_aa: CASSLVVAGGPETQYF
v_call: TRBV9; j_call: TRBJ1-1; cdr3_length: 15; cdr3_aa: CASSVVSQGRTEAFF
v_call: TRBV2; j_call: TRBJ2-5; cdr3_length: 14; cdr3_aa: CASSGSLTEETQYF
v_call: TRBV18; j_call: TRBJ2-5; cdr3_length: 14; cdr3_aa: CASSPRQGQETQYF
v_call: TRBV5-1; j_call: TRBJ2-7; cdr3_length: 17; cdr3_aa: CASSLDVMGLQPHEQYF
v_call: TRBV18; j_call: TRBJ1-5; cdr3_length: 13; cdr3_aa: CASSPDRNQPQHF
v_call: TRBV7-7; j_call: TRBJ2-5; cdr3_length: 14; cdr3_aa: CASSPSGRAGTQYF
v_call: TRBV27; j_call: TRBJ1-5; cdr3_length: 14; cdr3_aa: CASSSSVRNQPQHF
v_call: TRBV7-9; j_call: TRBJ2-5; cdr3_length: 16; cdr3_aa: CASSLLGLAGGETQYF
v_call: TRBV18; j_call: TRBJ2-1; cdr3_length: 16; cdr3_aa: CASSRTVLDFYNEQFF
v_call: TRBV4-3; j_call: TRBJ2-1; cdr3_length: 17; cdr3_aa: CASSQDPPDSSYNEQFF
v_call: TRBV14; j_call: TRBJ2-1; cdr3_length: 16; cdr3_aa: CASSHLLAGLSNEQFF
v_call: TRBV18; j_call: TRBJ2-5; cdr3_length: 16; cdr3_aa: CASSPLPQGGGETQYF
v_call: TRBV7-2; j_call: TRBJ1-2; cdr3_length: 14; cdr3_aa: CASSPPTETYGYTF